These 18 T cell receptor beta chains came from one sample sequenced in a study of T cell repertoires in cytomegalovirus infection. Their antigen targets remain unknown. MiXCR, applied by TCRdb to the reads, yields one record per CDR3 protein. This repertoire shows 750,000 to 950,000 distinct CDR3 sequences, about 29% found once; its top ten account for approximately 14%. The sequencing used cultured CD8+ T cells from PBMCs, collected from culture after CMV antigen stimulation. All receptors come from a human donor in good health (CMV status not recorded). Some clones in this sample may be carry-over from other donors' samples.

This clonotype was detected many times. V is TRBV7-6 and J is TRBJ2-1; D gene uncertain. Germline V CDR1 and CDR2: SGHVS, FNYEAQ. V lost 5 bases to trimming and J lost 0 bases, with 11 bases between them. The CDR3 extends over 15 amino acids. The CDR3 spells CASSPFVSSYNEQFF. The CDR3 region has the DNA TGTGCCAGCAGCCCCTTTGTCAGCTCCTACAATGAGCAGTTCTTC.

The rearrangement uses TRBV4-1 and TRBJ1-6, with TRBD1 matching over 9 bases. V lost 3 bases to trimming and J lost 7 bases; unmatched junction nucleotides: 4. This CDR3 spans 15 amino acids. Germline assignment: CDR1 MGHRA and CDR2 YSYEKL. The CDR3, as DNA: TGCGCCAGCAGCCATGGGACAGGGCCAAATTCACCCCTCCACTTT. As protein: CASSHGTGPNSPLHF.

This clonotype was recorded a few times. The V and J genes are TRBV7-6 and TRBJ1-2; TRBD1 is a possible D gene (6 bases). In germline, CDR1 is SGHVS, CDR2 FNYEAQ. The CDR3 length is 15 residues. V was shortened by 1 base and J by 3 bases, with 12 bases between the two germline ends. The CDR3 loop is CASSLDGRGYYGYTF. CDR3 bases: TGTGCCAGCAGCTTAGACGGCAGGGGCTACTATGGCTACACCTTC.

The chain carries TRBV6-5 and TRBJ2-3; D is possibly TRBD2 (5 bases). Trimming removed 2 bases at V and 2 bases at J, with 11 bases between. This CDR3 has 15 amino acids. CDR1 MNHEY and CDR2 SVGAGI come from the germline V gene. CDR3 sequence reads: CASSYGGPTTDTQYF. CDR3 sequence (DNA): TGTGCCAGCAGTTACGGAGGACCGACCACAGATACGCAGTATTTT.

As regards this clonotype: At one boundary the junction diverges from the germline segment, which might be a read error. This rearrangement joins TRBV7-9 to TRBJ2-5; D perhaps matches TRBD1 (6 bases). CDR3 length equals 12 residues. Germline CDR1 SEHNR, CDR2 FQNEAQ (reference sequence). The CDR3 protein is CTSSDQGETQYF. The CDR3 region has the DNA TGTACCAGCAGCGACCAGGGGGAGACCCAGTACTTC.

This clonotype was detected only once. The chain joins TRBV7-9 to TRBJ2-7; 7 bases fit TRBD1. V lost 5 bases, J lost 1 base, and 8 bases stayed unmatched. CDR1 SEHNR and CDR2 FQNEAQ come from the germline V gene (reference sequence). CDR3 size: 15 residues. CDR3 in DNA: TGTGCCAGCAGCCCACCCGGGACAGCGTCCTACGAGCAGTACGTC. This encodes CASSPPGTASYEQYV.

This rearrangement joins TRBV12-3 or TRBV12-4 to TRBJ2-5; TRBD1 aligns across 7 bases. The CDR3 has 15 amino acids. With 1 base clipped from V and 5 bases from J, the junction kept 7 bases outside the gene matches. CDR3 sequence: CASSLEGRGWETQYF. DNA of the CDR3: TGTGCCAGCAGTTTAGAGGGCAGGGGGTGGGAGACCCAGTACTTC.

This clonotype has just a few counts. V gene TRBV7-8 combines with J gene TRBJ2-3; 7 bases agree with TRBD1. After removal of 1 base from V and 2 bases from J, the junction contained 12 bases not matched to a gene. CDR3 length: 18 residues. The V gene's germline CDR1 is SGHVS and CDR2 FQNEAQ. The CDR3 DNA follows: TGTGCCAGCAGCTTAGGGAGACAGGGAACGGTGGTCACAGATACGCAGTATTTT. Its protein is CASSLGRQGTVVTDTQYF.

This clonotype showed up many times. The chain links TRBV6-2 or TRBV6-3 to TRBJ2-7; D tentatively fits TRBD1 or TRBD2 (6 bases each). The CDR3 extends over 15 amino acids. The V gene's germline CDR1 is MNHEY and CDR2 SVGEGT. V was pared by 5 bases and J by 4 bases, with 18 bases between. CDR3 residues: CASSRARGALYEQYF. CDR3 coding DNA: TGTGCCAGCAGTCGTGCGAGGGGGGCCCTTTACGAGCAGTACTTC.

V gene TRBV12-3 or TRBV12-4 combines with J gene TRBJ2-2; TRBD1 or TRBD2 may be the D gene (6 bases each). The CDR3 extends over 16 amino acids. V was trimmed by 6 bases and J by 6 bases, leaving 20 bases between them. The CDR3 loop reads CASSPSGARASGELFF. In DNA form, the CDR3 reads TGTGCCAGCAGCCCTTCGGGGGCCAGGGCTTCCGGGGAGCTGTTTTTT.

This clonotype was seen more than once but under ten times. V and J are TRBV6-2 or TRBV6-3 and TRBJ2-7; D gene unclear. Trimming took 3 bases from V and 3 from J, leaving 12 bases between them. The CDR3 sequence is 14 residues long. CDR1 and CDR2 (germline): MNHEY, SVGEGT. The CDR3 nucleotides are TGTGCCAGCAGTTATCAAGGCAGGAACTACGAGCAGTACGTC. Translation: CASSYQGRNYEQYV.

The CDR3 nucleotides read TGTGCCAGCAGTGGTGGACACTTCTATGGCTACACCTTC. The encoded protein is CASSGGHFYGYTF. The rearrangement links TRBV25-1 to TRBJ1-2, with a weak D call TRBD1 (5 bases). The CDR3 loop spans 13 amino acids. Germline values: CDR1 MGHDK, CDR2 SYGVNS. The V and J ends lost 4 bases and 4 bases respectively, with 10 bases between them.

This chain uses TRBV6-8 with TRBJ1-1; D uncertain. The CDR3 totals 15 residues. Germline V lookup: CDR1 MNHGY, CDR2 SAAAGT. V lost 6 bases to trimming and J lost 4 bases, with 18 bases between them. The DNA of the CDR3 is TGTGCCAGCAGCCTTGGAGTCTCGGCGAGCACTGAAGCTTTCTTT. Protein product: CASSLGVSASTEAFF.

The chain employs TRBV7-2 and TRBJ2-1; 7 bases are a match to TRBD2. The trim removed 5 bases at V and 1 base at J, leaving 8 bases unmatched. The CDR3 sequence is 16 residues long. Germline V gives CDR1 SGHTA, CDR2 FQGNSA. This chain's CDR3 is CASSIGDYISYNEQFF. The CDR3 DNA reads as TGTGCCAGCAGCATTGGGGACTACATTTCCTACAATGAGCAGTTCTTC.

The V and J genes are TRBV5-1 and TRBJ1-1; 10 bases are a match to TRBD1. The V and J ends lost 4 bases and 5 bases, in that order; junction bases with no gene match: 11. The CDR3 is 16 amino acids. Germline values: CDR1 SGHRS, CDR2 YFSETQ. CDR3 region: CASSPGTGAERTEAFF. CDR3 DNA: TGCGCCAGCAGCCCGGGGACAGGGGCGGAACGGACTGAAGCTTTCTTT.

This clonotype was picked up a small number of times. The V call is TRBV4-1, the J call TRBJ1-6; D not resolved. Germline loops: CDR1 MGHRA, CDR2 YSYEKL. V was cut by 3 bases and J by 10 bases, with 16 bases left in between. The CDR3 runs to 15 residues. The DNA for the CDR3 is TGCGCCAGCAGCCAGGAAGTCGGACCCCAATCACCCCTCCACTTT. It yields the protein CASSQEVGPQSPLHF.

Only a few counts were recorded for this clonotype. This chain connects TRBV7-9 to TRBJ1-1; D is unresolved. CDR1 is SEHNR and CDR2 is FQNEAQ in the germline V gene (reference sequence). The V and J ends lost 2 bases and 8 bases respectively, with 9 bases between them. There are 12 residues in the CDR3. CDR3 region: CASSLSRREAFF. The CDR3, as DNA: TGTGCCAGCAGCTTAAGCCGGAGAGAAGCTTTCTTT.

This clonotype was counted between two and nine times. This chain uses TRBV7-9 with TRBJ1-1, with unresolved D. This CDR3 contains 13 residues. Germline V lookup: CDR1 SEHNR, CDR2 FQNEAQ (reference sequence). Trimming took 8 bases from V and 0 from J, leaving 10 bases between them. This CDR3 reads CASRPWLNTEAFF. The CDR3 DNA reads TGTGCCAGCCGGCCCTGGTTGAACACTGAAGCTTTCTTT. Full variable domain (missing parts from reference TRBV7-9 and TRBJ1-1): DTGVSQNPRHKITKRGQNVTFRCDPISEHNRLYWYRQTLGQGPEFLTYFQNEAQLEKSRLLSDRFSAERPKGSFSTLEIQRTEQGDSAMYLCASRPWLNTEAFFGQGTRLTVV.